Detailed here is one T cell receptor (beta chain). Antigen unknown. This entry comes from a study of T cell responses to AZD1222 COVID-19 vaccine. Study context: Second-dose recipients at about 4 or about 12 weeks were treated as one pooled group. The study's findings and limits: Females made up more of the donors, who were largely white British, and clonal diversity may have come out too low. The repertoires were collected only after the peak T cell response.

CDR1 and CDR2 from the germline V gene are KGHSH and LQKENI. V trimming: 6 bases; J trimming: 10 bases; junction bases outside the gene matches: 7. This CDR3 comprises 14 residues. Assay used: immunoSEQ multiplex PCR; TCRdb lists only in-frame clones, some missing. The repertoire has roughly 120,000 clones, 90% to 95% of them found once; the top ten carry approximately 7.9%. The receptor was derived from an adult in good health. Here the sequenced sample was peripheral blood, taken on day 0 of AZD1222 vaccination. V and J are TRBV18 and TRBJ1-6, with 9 bases identical to TRBD1. CDR3 residues: CASSPTGGESPLHF. The CDR3 nucleotides are TGTGCCAGCTCGCCGACAGGGGGTGAATCACCCCTCCACTTT.